These 7 T cell receptor beta chains came from one sample sequenced in a study of long-term antiretroviral therapy in people with HIV. Investigators performed immunoSEQ version v3.0 at survey level. Clones were read by immunoSEQ multiplex PCR, and TCRdb kept only the in-frame ones, dropping some. The data contain some 20,000 clones, about 77% of them singletons. The source was unsorted PBMCs, collected at the start of antiretroviral therapy, before treatment. The receptors shown here come from a woman in her thirties or forties with HIV.

The genes are TRBV20-1 and TRBJ1-2, with 7 bases aligning to TRBD1. Germline values: CDR1 DFQATT, CDR2 SNEGSKA (reference sequence). J was trimmed by 7 bases and V by 5 bases; bases with no gene match: 4. The CDR3 contains 11 residues. CDR3 loop: CSAAQGFGYTF. CDR3 DNA sequence: TGCAGTGCTGCACAGGGGTTTGGCTACACCTTC.

The chain carries TRBV6-5 and TRBJ2-5; 8 bases agree with TRBD2. This CDR3 is 14 amino acids long. The V gene's germline CDR1 is MNHEY and CDR2 SVGAGI. The V segment lost 2 bases and the J segment 5 bases; nucleotides outside the gene matches: 4. CDR3 residues: CASSYAGGRETQYF. CDR3 nucleotides: TGTGCCAGCAGTTACGCGGGGGGTCGGGAGACCCAGTACTTC.

Within the sample, this clone is medium-sized. V gene TRBV2 combines with J gene TRBJ2-5, with TRBD1 matching 9 bases. With V trimmed by 0 bases and J by 5 bases, 4 bases remained unmatched. The CDR3 loop spans 15 amino acids. Germline CDR1 is SNHLY and CDR2 is FYNNEI. The CDR3 sequence: CASSEAWTGEETQYF. The CDR3 DNA reads TGTGCCAGCAGTGAAGCGTGGACAGGGGAGGAGACCCAGTACTTC.

The rearrangement uses TRBV5-1 and TRBJ2-1; possible D gene TRBD2, 6 bases. Germline CDR1 is SGHRS and CDR2 is YFSETQ. The CDR3 is 15 amino acids. The V end was cut by 0 bases, the J end by 6 bases, with 13 bases between. The CDR3 is CASSLAGSMVNEQFF. CDR3 nucleotide sequence: TGCGCCAGCAGCTTGGCCGGGAGTATGGTCAATGAGCAGTTCTTC.

This sequence joins TRBV29-1 and TRBJ2-7; unclear D gene. Germline CDR1 SQVTM, CDR2 ANQGSEA. The CDR3 loop spans 12 amino acids. Trimming stripped 5 bases from V and 3 bases from J, with 11 bases between. The CDR3 coding sequence is TGCAGCGTTCTGAATTACTACTACGAGCAGTACTTC. The encoded protein is CSVLNYYYEQYF.

V gene TRBV5-4 combines with J gene TRBJ2-7; TRBD1 matches at 7 bases. Germline CDR1 and CDR2: SGHNT and YYREEE (reference sequence). Unmatched junction bases numbered 10, after V lost 4 bases and J lost 0 bases. The CDR3 contains 16 residues. CDR3 loop: CASSAGRDSISYEQYF. DNA of the CDR3: TGTGCCAGCAGCGCTGGCCGGGACAGCATCTCCTACGAGCAGTACTTC.

This clone has a single count. The chain recombines TRBV6-1 with TRBJ1-1, with D possibly TRBD1 on 5 matching bases. Germline V gives CDR1 MNHNS, CDR2 SASEGT. Trimming took off 1 base at V and 5 bases at J, with 8 bases between the two ends. This CDR3 contains 13 residues. The CDR3 region is CASSEGGGTEAFF. DNA of the CDR3: TGTGCCAGCAGTGAAGGGGGGGGAACTGAAGCTTTCTTT.